These T cell receptor beta chains were read from a single sample in a study of blood T cell repertoires in COVID-19. Generated by immunoSEQ multiplex PCR, the TCRdb table keeps only in-frame clones and is missing some. Counted here are fewer than 75,000 clones, roughly 86% occurring once; the ten biggest clones make up approximately 1.5%. Sequences were obtained from peripheral blood. The receptors were sampled from a man aged 55 to 70 with acute or convalescent COVID-19. Each CDR3 is given with its conserved first and last residue. The D gene is left open where the match is weak.

j_call	v_call	d_call	cdr3_aa
TRBJ2-1	TRBV5-1	TRBD1	CASSPGGTGGGEQFF
TRBJ2-7	TRBV5-6	TRBD1	CASSLTQGAEQYF
TRBJ2-7	TRBV2	TRBD1	CATAYDRVKGEQYF
TRBJ1-4	TRBV10-3	TRBD1	CAIQGTGSEKLFF
TRBJ2-1	TRBV6-6	NA	CASTSRDSYNEQFF
TRBJ2-7	TRBV2	NA	CASSELYEQYF
TRBJ1-5	TRBV3-1/TRBV3-2	NA	CASSLGSLNQPQHF
TRBJ1-2	TRBV28	NA	CASSFGQNYGYTF
TRBJ2-3	TRBV12-5	TRBD2	CASGLRLAGGTDTQYF
TRBJ1-5	TRBV9	NA	CASSVVADNQPQHF
TRBJ2-1	TRBV11-2	NA	CASSSRNEQFF
TRBJ2-7	TRBV5-1	NA	CASSSPRQEGFYEAYEQYF
TRBJ1-1	TRBV7-2	NA	CASSSNRGAEAFF
TRBJ2-1	TRBV2	NA	CASSARGMSSYNEQFF
TRBJ2-3	TRBV2	NA	CASRGAQGQRNTQYF
TRBJ1-4	TRBV5-1	TRBD1	CASSFGQAGGNEKLFF
TRBJ2-1	TRBV18	NA	CASSPWAGSNEQFF
TRBJ2-6	TRBV7-8	NA	CASSFRGHTGANVLTF
TRBJ2-7	TRBV6-7	NA	CASSPDAGPSYEQYF
TRBJ2-3	TRBV19	TRBD2	CASSRRTSGATDTQYF
TRBJ2-3	TRBV29-1	NA	CSARISDTQYF
TRBJ1-4	TRBV5-6	NA	CASSLRRSSEKLFF
TRBJ2-3	TRBV6-4	NA	CASRMGGLSTDTQYF
TRBJ1-3	TRBV2	NA	CASSVSLAGNTIYF
TRBJ2-7	TRBV4-1	NA	CASSPGYEQYF
TRBJ1-5	TRBV6-6	TRBD1	CASSRQGAWSNQPQHF
TRBJ2-1	TRBV10-2	TRBD1	CASSAGQGFMYEQFF
TRBJ1-2	TRBV2	NA	CASRELGSYGYTF
TRBJ1-1	TRBV6-6	NA	CASSWGGTNTEAFF
TRBJ2-1	TRBV10-3	NA	CAIQASRSYNEQFF
TRBJ1-1	TRBV2	TRBD1	CASPDRVTEAFF
TRBJ1-2	TRBV15	TRBD1	CATSRERTGGDGYTF
TRBJ1-1	TRBV5-4	NA	CASSLVGGGPEAFF
TRBJ1-3	TRBV4-1	TRBD1	CASSPDRASGNTIYF
TRBJ1-5	TRBV11-2	NA	CASSLDQGYQPQHF
TRBJ1-1	TRBV20-1	NA	CSASLQLNTEAFF
TRBJ2-7	TRBV7-9	TRBD1	CASSLRAGGFYEQYF
TRBJ2-3	TRBV5-1	TRBD2	CASSLVIAGADTQYF
TRBJ2-2	TRBV24-1	NA	CATSDYGNSNTGELFF
TRBJ2-3	TRBV5-1	TRBD1	CASSPGTGYTDTQYF
TRBJ2-4	TRBV6-5	NA	CASSSGQFGGNIQYF
TRBJ2-3	TRBV27	TRBD2	CASSITGTSGFADTQYF
TRBJ1-5	TRBV28	TRBD1	CASRPKTGGLQINSNQPQHF
TRBJ1-6	TRBV6-1	NA	CASSDPLRLTGGNSPLHF
TRBJ2-5	TRBV24-1	TRBD2	CATSSGTRETQYF
TRBJ1-2	TRBV5-6	TRBD1	CASSSPGQGYGYTF
TRBJ1-2	TRBV4-2	NA	CASSQVAQGGYTF
TRBJ2-3	TRBV29-1	NA	CSVDVLGAGTQYF
TRBJ2-3	TRBV25-1	TRBD2	CASSLAGGVPDTQYF
TRBJ1-6	TRBV30	NA	CAWSARGSDSPLHF
TRBJ2-7	TRBV7-9	NA	CASSLAGSVGQYF
TRBJ1-2	TRBV19	TRBD1	CASRVATGQGPLGYTF
TRBJ2-3	TRBV7-9	TRBD1	CASSLAFRGQSTDTQYF
TRBJ1-3	TRBV15	NA	CATSREIIEHISGNTIYF